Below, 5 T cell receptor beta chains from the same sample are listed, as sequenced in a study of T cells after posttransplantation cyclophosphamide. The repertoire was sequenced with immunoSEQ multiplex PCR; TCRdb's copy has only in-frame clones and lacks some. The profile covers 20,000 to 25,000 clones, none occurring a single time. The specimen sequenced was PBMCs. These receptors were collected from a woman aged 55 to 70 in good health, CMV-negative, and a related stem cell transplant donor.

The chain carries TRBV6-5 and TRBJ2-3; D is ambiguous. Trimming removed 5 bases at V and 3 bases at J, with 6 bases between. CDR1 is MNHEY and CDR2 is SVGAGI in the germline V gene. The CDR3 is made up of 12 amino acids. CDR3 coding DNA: TGTGCCAGCAGTCACGGGACAGATACGCAGTATTTT. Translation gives CASSHGTDTQYF.

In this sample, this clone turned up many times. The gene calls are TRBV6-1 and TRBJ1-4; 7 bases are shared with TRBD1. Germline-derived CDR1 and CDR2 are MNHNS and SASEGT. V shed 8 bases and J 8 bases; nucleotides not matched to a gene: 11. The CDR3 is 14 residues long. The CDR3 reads CASSDRAGREKLFF. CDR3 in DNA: TGTGCCAGCTCAGACAGGGCGGGTAGAGAAAAACTGTTTTTT.

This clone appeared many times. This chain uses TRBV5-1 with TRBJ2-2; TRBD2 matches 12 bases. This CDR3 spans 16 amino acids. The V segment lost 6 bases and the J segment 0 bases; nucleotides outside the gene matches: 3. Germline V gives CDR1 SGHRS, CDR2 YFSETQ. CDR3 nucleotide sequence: TGCGCCAGCACCGGACTAGCGGGGTCGAACACCGGGGAGCTGTTTTTT. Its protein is CASTGLAGSNTGELFF. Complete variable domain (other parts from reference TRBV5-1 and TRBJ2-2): KAGVTQTPRYLIKTRGQQVTLSCSPISGHRSVSWYQQTPGQGLQFLFEYFSETQRNKGNFPGRFSGRQFSNSRSEMNVSTLELGDSALYLCASTGLAGSNTGELFFGEGSRLTVL.

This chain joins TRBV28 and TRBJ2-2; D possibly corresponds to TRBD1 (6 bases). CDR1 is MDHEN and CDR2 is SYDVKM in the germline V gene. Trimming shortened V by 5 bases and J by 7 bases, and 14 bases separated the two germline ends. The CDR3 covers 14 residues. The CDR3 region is CASSLTGLGGELFF. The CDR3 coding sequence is TGTGCCAGCAGTCTTACAGGGTTAGGCGGGGAGCTGTTTTTT.

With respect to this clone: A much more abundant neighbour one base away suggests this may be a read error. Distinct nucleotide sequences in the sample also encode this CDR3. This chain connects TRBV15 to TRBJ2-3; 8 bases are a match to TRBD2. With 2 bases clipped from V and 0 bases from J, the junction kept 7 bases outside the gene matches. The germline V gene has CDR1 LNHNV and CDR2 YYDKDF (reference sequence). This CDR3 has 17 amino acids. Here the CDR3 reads CATSRSPSGSSTDTQYF. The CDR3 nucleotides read TGTGCCACCAGCAGATCTCCCAGCGGGAGTAGCACAGATACGCAGTATTTT.